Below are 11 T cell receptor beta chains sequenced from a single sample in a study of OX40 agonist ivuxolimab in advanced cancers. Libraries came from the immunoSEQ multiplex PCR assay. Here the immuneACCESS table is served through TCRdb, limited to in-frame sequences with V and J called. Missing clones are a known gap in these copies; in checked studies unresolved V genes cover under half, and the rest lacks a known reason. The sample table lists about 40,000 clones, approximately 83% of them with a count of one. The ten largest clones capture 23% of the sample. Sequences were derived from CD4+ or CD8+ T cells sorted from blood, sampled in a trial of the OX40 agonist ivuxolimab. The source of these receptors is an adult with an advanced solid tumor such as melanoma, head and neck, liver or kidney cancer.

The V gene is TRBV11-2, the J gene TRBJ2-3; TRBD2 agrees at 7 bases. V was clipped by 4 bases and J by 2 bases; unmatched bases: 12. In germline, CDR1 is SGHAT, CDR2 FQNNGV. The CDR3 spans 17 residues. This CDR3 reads CASSSYPSGATTDTQYF. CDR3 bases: TGTGCCAGCAGCTCCTACCCAAGCGGGGCGACCACAGATACGCAGTATTTT.

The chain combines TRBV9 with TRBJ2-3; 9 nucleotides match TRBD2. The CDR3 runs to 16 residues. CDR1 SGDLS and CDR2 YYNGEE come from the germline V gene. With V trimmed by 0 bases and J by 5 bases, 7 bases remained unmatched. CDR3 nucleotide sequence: TGTGCCAGCAGCGTAGAAGCCAGCGGGAGGCAAGATACGCAGTATTTT. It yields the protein CASSVEASGRQDTQYF.

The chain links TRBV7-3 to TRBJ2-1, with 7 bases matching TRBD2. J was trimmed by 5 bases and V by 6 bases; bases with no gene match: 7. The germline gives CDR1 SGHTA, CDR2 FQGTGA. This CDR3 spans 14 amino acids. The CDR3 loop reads CASSHGTTNNEQFF. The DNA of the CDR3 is TGTGCCAGCAGTCACGGGACTACAAACAATGAGCAGTTCTTC.

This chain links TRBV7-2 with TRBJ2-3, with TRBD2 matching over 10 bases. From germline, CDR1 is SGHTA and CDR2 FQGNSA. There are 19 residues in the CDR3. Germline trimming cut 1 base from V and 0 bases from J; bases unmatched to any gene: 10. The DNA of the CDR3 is TGTGCCAGCAGCTTAGAGTTATTAGCGGGAGGTATTAGCACAGATACGCAGTATTTT. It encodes CASSLELLAGGISTDTQYF.

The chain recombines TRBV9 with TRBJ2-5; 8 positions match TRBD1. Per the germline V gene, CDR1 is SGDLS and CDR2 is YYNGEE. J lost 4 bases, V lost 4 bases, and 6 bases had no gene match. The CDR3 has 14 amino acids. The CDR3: CASSPRTGRETQYF. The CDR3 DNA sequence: TGTGCCAGCAGCCCCCGGACAGGGAGAGAGACCCAGTACTTC. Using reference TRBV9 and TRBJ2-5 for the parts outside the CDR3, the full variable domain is DSGVTQTPKHLITATGQRVTLRCSPRSGDLSVYWYQQSLDQGLQFLIQYYNGEERAKGNILERFSAQQFPDLHSELNLSSLELGDSALYFCASSPRTGRETQYFGPGTRLLVL.

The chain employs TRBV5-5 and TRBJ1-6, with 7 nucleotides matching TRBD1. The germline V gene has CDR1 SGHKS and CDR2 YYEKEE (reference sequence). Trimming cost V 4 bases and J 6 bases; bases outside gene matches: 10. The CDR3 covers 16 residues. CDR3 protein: CASSLSMDRSNSPLHF. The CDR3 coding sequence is TGTGCCAGCAGCCTGTCCATGGACAGGAGTAATTCACCCCTCCACTTT.

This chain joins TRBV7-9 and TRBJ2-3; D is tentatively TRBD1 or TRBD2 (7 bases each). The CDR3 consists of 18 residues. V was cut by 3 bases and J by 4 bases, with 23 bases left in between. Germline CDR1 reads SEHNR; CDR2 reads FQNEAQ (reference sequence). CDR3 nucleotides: TGTGCCAGCAGCTTCTCGGCAGGGGGGGATCCAGGGGCAGATACGCAGTATTTT. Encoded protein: CASSFSAGGDPGADTQYF.

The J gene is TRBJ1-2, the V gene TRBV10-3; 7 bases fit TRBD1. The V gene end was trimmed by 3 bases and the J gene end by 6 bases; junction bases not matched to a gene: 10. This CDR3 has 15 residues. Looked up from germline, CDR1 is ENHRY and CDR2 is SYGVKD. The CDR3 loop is CAISDPKGGSNGYTF. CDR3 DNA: TGTGCCATCAGTGACCCAAAAGGGGGCTCGAATGGCTACACCTTC.

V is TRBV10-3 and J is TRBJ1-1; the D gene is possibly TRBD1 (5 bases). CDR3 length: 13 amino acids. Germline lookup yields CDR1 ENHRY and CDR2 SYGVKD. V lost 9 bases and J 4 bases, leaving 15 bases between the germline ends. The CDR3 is CAIRQGFITEAFF. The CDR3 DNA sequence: TGTGCCATTCGGCAGGGTTTTATCACTGAAGCTTTCTTT.

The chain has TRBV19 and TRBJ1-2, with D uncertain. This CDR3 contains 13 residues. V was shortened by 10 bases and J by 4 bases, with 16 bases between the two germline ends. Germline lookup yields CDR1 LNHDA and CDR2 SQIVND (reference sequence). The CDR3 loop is CATTPGRGYGYTF. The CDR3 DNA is TGTGCCACTACTCCCGGACGGGGCTATGGCTACACCTTC.

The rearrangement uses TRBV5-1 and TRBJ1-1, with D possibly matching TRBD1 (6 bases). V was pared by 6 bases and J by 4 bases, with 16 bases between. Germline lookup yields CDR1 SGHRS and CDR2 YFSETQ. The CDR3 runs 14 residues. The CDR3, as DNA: TGCGCCAGCATCCTGGACAGCTGGAGCACTGAAGCTTTCTTT. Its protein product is CASILDSWSTEAFF. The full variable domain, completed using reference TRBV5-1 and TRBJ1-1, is KAGVTQTPRYLIKTRGQQVTLSCSPISGHRSVSWYQQTPGQGLQFLFEYFSETQRNKGNFPGRFSGRQFSNSRSEMNVSTLELGDSALYLCASILDSWSTEAFFGQGTRLTVV.